A single sample is the source of the 25 T cell receptor beta chains below, sequenced in a study of T cell repertoires in cytomegalovirus infection (dated by TCRdb to between 2018 and 2021). Instrument used: Illumina HiSeq 1500. TCRdb itself trimmed the public reads at Q25 with fastp, ran MiXCR and retained productive beta chains. Rows with one shared CDR3 protein collapse into an entry with the most common genes and DNA. Present in this sample are almost 300,000 distinct CDR3 sequences, around 9.1% of which were seen just once. Of the sample, less than 3% is held by the ten largest clones. Sequenced material: PBMCs. These receptors were taken from a human donor in good health (CMV status not recorded). Some clones in this sample may be carry-over from other donors' samples.

This clonotype was counted ten times or more. The rearrangement uses TRBV28 and TRBJ2-7, with a possible D match to TRBD2 (5 bases). Germline lookup yields CDR1 MDHEN and CDR2 SYDVKM. The CDR3 consists of 15 residues. V gave up 2 bases and J gave up 0 bases, with 11 bases separating them. The CDR3 protein is CASSLGRRSSYEQYV. CDR3 sequence (DNA): TGTGCCAGCAGTTTAGGTCGGAGGAGCTCCTACGAGCAGTACGTC.

This clonotype has ten or more counts. The V call is TRBV7-2, the J call TRBJ1-2; 12 bases map to TRBD1. The CDR3 spans 20 residues. Germline values: CDR1 SGHTA, CDR2 FQGNSA. The ends lost 4 bases at V and 3 bases at J; junction bases unmatched: 18. CDR3 residues: CASSSVLPGTGGQMDYGYTF. As DNA, the CDR3 is TGTGCCAGCAGCTCAGTCCTACCGGGGACAGGGGGCCAGATGGACTATGGCTACACCTTC.

This clonotype occurred many times. The chain carries TRBV6-1 and TRBJ2-2; 7 bases agree with TRBD2. V trimming: 5 bases; J trimming: 0 bases; junction bases outside the gene matches: 12. Germline CDR1 reads MNHNS; CDR2 reads SASEGT. The CDR3 runs to 18 residues. The CDR3 loop is CASSTYSPGLSNTGELFF. Here the CDR3 DNA reads TGTGCCAGCAGTACCTATTCTCCGGGACTATCGAACACCGGGGAGCTGTTTTTT.

This clonotype was recorded at least ten times. CDR3 in DNA: TGCAGCGTTGAGACAACAGGGCTCGGGAATGAGCAGTTCTTC. It yields the protein CSVETTGLGNEQFF. This sequence joins TRBV29-1 and TRBJ2-1, with D perhaps matching TRBD1 (6 bases). This CDR3 has 14 residues. Germline V gene data show CDR1 as SQVTM and CDR2 as ANQGSEA. Trimming cost V 3 bases and J 7 bases, with 16 bases left between them.

This clonotype was seen many times. The rearrangement links TRBV6-2 or TRBV6-3 to TRBJ1-1; D remains ambiguous. V lost 6 bases and J 0 bases, leaving 8 bases between the germline ends. CDR1 MNHEY and CDR2 SVGEGT come from the germline V gene. The CDR3 sequence is 13 residues long. The CDR3, as DNA: TGTGCCAGCAGGCTTTTAATGAACACTGAAGCTTTCTTT. The encoded protein is CASRLLMNTEAFF.

This clonotype has a count of ten or more. The chain combines TRBV10-3 with TRBJ2-5, with TRBD2 matching over 11 bases. This CDR3 is built from 16 residues. V lost 3 bases to trimming and J lost 3 bases; unmatched junction nucleotides: 6. Germline V gives CDR1 ENHRY, CDR2 SYGVKD. The CDR3 here is CAISDPTSGAKETQYF. CDR3 bases: TGTGCCATCAGTGATCCGACTAGCGGGGCTAAAGAGACCCAGTACTTC.

This clonotype came up many times. The chain recombines TRBV7-2 with TRBJ2-1, with D perhaps TRBD1 or TRBD2 (6 bases each). The CDR3 is 15 residues long. With 4 bases removed from V and 1 base from J, the gap between germline ends came to 11 bases. Germline CDR1 is SGHTA and CDR2 is FQGNSA. CDR3 in amino acids: CASSWGAGSYNEQFF. The CDR3 nucleotides read TGTGCCAGCAGCTGGGGGGCCGGGTCCTACAATGAGCAGTTCTTC.

This clonotype was seen at least ten times. The rearrangement joins TRBV6-6 to TRBJ2-7; D call uncertain. In germline, CDR1 is MNHNY, CDR2 SVGAGI (reference sequence). There are 15 residues in the CDR3. V lost 0 bases and J 2 bases, leaving 11 bases between the germline ends. Here the CDR3 reads CASSYSGSTTYEQYV. The CDR3 DNA reads TGTGCCAGCAGTTACTCAGGCAGCACCACCTACGAGCAGTACGTC.

Ten or more counts support this clonotype. This sequence joins TRBV5-1 and TRBJ2-5; a weak D match, TRBD1 (5 bases). CDR3 length: 16 residues. V shed 0 bases and J shed 5 bases, with 17 bases lying between them. The germline CDR1 and CDR2 sequences are SGHRS and YFSETQ. The CDR3 nucleotides read TGCGCCAGCAGCTTGGGGCTCTTCGGACAAGGCGAGACCCAGTACTTC. It specifies CASSLGLFGQGETQYF.

This clonotype was seen repeatedly, ten times or more. The V and J genes are TRBV25-1 and TRBJ2-1; a possible D gene is TRBD2 (6 bases). Germline loops: CDR1 MGHDK, CDR2 SYGVNS. V was cut by 6 bases and J by 3 bases, with 12 bases left in between. This CDR3 spans 14 amino acids. CDR3 residues: CASSAGRYYNEQFF. The DNA of the CDR3 is TGTGCCAGCAGCGCCGGGAGATACTACAATGAGCAGTTCTTC.

This clonotype appeared many times. This chain links TRBV7-9 with TRBJ2-3, with 7 nucleotides matching TRBD2. This CDR3 has 15 amino acids. V trimming: 5 bases; J trimming: 0 bases; junction bases outside the gene matches: 5. Germline V lookup: CDR1 SEHNR, CDR2 FQNEAQ (reference sequence). Here the CDR3 DNA reads TGTGCCAGCAGCATCCGGGGGGTGAGCACAGATACGCAGTATTTT. This sequence encodes CASSIRGVSTDTQYF.

This clonotype has just a few counts. DNA of the CDR3: TGTGCCAGCAGTCGTAACCCCCCCAGGGTCGGGGGGGCAGGGAATGAGCAGTTCTTC. Translation gives CASSRNPPRVGGAGNEQFF. The chain has TRBV9 and TRBJ2-1; 8 nucleotides match TRBD2. Germline lookup yields CDR1 SGDLS and CDR2 YYNGEE. Trimming at V came to 5 bases and at J to 7 bases, leaving 23 bases not matched to a gene. The CDR3 is 19 residues long.

This rearrangement joins TRBV25-1 to TRBJ2-1; the match to TRBD2 covers 11 bases. CDR1 and CDR2 (germline): MGHDK, SYGVNS. With 1 base clipped from V and 0 bases from J, the junction kept 11 bases outside the gene matches. The CDR3 covers 20 residues. Written as DNA, the CDR3 is TGTGCCAGCAGTGAATCTAGGGCTAGCGGGGGGCCCAGCTCCTACAATGAGCAGTTCTTC. Residues: CASSESRASGGPSSYNEQFF.

This clonotype has a count of ten or more. The chain combines TRBV7-8 with TRBJ1-5, with D tentatively TRBD1 (6 bases). This CDR3 has 14 residues. The ends were cut back, 5 bases at V and 3 bases at J, with 11 bases in the middle. The V gene's germline CDR1 is SGHVS and CDR2 FQNEAQ. CDR3 region: CASSPRGDNQPQHF. The CDR3 nucleotides read TGTGCCAGCAGCCCCAGGGGTGACAATCAGCCCCAGCATTTT.

This clonotype was detected only a few times. The chain links TRBV6-6 to TRBJ2-5; 7 bases map to TRBD1. V gave up 0 bases and J gave up 4 bases; unmatched junction bases: 5. Germline CDR1 is MNHNY and CDR2 is SVGAGI (reference sequence). The CDR3 is 15 residues long. Here the CDR3 reads CASSYSSGGGETQYF. CDR3 sequence (DNA): TGTGCCAGCAGTTACTCGTCAGGGGGTGGAGAGACCCAGTACTTC.

This clonotype showed up just a few times. The V gene is TRBV20-1, the J gene TRBJ1-2; TRBD1 matches at 9 bases. The germline V gene has CDR1 DFQATT and CDR2 SNEGSKA (reference sequence). The CDR3 is made up of 14 amino acids. Losses at the gene ends were 5 bases for V and 2 bases for J; bases not matched to a gene: 6. The CDR3 here is CSAYPGTGNYGYTF. As DNA, the CDR3 is TGCAGTGCTTACCCCGGGACAGGGAACTATGGCTACACCTTC.

This clonotype was observed many times. The chain carries TRBV6-1 and TRBJ1-6; TRBD1 agrees at 7 bases. The CDR3 is made up of 15 amino acids. Germline V gene lookup returns CDR1 MNHNS and CDR2 SASEGT. The J segment lost 2 bases and the V segment lost 6 bases, leaving 4 bases of the junction unmatched. DNA for the CDR3: TGTGCCAGCAGACCTGGACAGGCCTATAATTCACCCCTCCACTTT. Translated: CASRPGQAYNSPLHF.

This clonotype was counted ten times or more. This sequence joins TRBV7-9 and TRBJ1-1; D is perhaps TRBD1 (5 bases). Trimming shortened V by 5 bases and J by 1 base, and 11 bases separated the two germline ends. The CDR3 contains 14 residues. Germline V gives CDR1 SEHNR, CDR2 FQNEAQ (reference sequence). CDR3 bases: TGTGCCAGCAGCCCGTCGGACAAGAACACTGAAGCTTTCTTT. Protein product: CASSPSDKNTEAFF.

This clonotype was counted many times. This chain uses TRBV28 with TRBJ2-3; 11 nucleotides agree with TRBD2. Germline V gene sequence: CDR1 MDHEN, CDR2 SYDVKM. The CDR3 has 17 residues. Trimming at V came to 2 bases and at J to 1 base, leaving 5 bases not matched to a gene. DNA for the CDR3: TGTGCCAGCAGTTTAATTCTAGCGGGGGGTGGCACAGATACGCAGTATTTT. Its translation: CASSLILAGGGTDTQYF.

The sample holds many counts of this clonotype. The chain recombines TRBV20-1 with TRBJ1-6; D possibly corresponds to TRBD1 (6 bases). Germline V lookup: CDR1 DFQATT, CDR2 SNEGSKA (reference sequence). This CDR3 is built from 17 residues. Trimming shortened V by 1 base and J by 0 bases, and 13 bases separated the two germline ends. Here the CDR3 DNA reads TGCAGTGCTAGAGCACAGGGTTTTAGCTCCTATAATTCACCCCTCCACTTT. It encodes CSARAQGFSSYNSPLHF.

The CDR3 loop reads CSVAGTHRDGTDTQYF. CDR3 sequence (DNA): TGCAGCGTTGCGGGGACCCACAGGGACGGCACAGATACGCAGTATTTT. The genes are TRBV29-1 and TRBJ2-3; perhaps TRBD1 as D (6 bases). Germline values: CDR1 SQVTM, CDR2 ANQGSEA. V lost 4 bases to trimming and J lost 1 base, with 18 bases between them. This CDR3 has 16 amino acids.

This clonotype was observed a few times. The chain employs TRBV6-5 and TRBJ1-1; no definite D call. V was cut by 6 bases and J by 1 base, with 12 bases left in between. The CDR3 sequence is 14 residues long. Germline assignment: CDR1 MNHEY and CDR2 SVGAGI. The CDR3 protein is CASSPPQPNTEAFF. CDR3 bases: TGTGCCAGCAGCCCCCCACAACCGAACACTGAAGCTTTCTTT.

V gene TRBV20-1 combines with J gene TRBJ1-2, with a weak D call TRBD1 (5 bases). The CDR3 sequence is 12 residues long. The V gene's germline CDR1 is DFQATT and CDR2 SNEGSKA (reference sequence). V gave up 3 bases and J gave up 4 bases, with 9 bases separating them. The chain's CDR3 is CSARGGIYGYTF. The CDR3, as DNA: TGCAGTGCTAGGGGGGGGATCTATGGCTACACCTTC.

Only a few counts were recorded for this clonotype. The V call is TRBV11-2, the J call TRBJ2-3, with 9 bases lining up with TRBD2. The junction had 4 bases not matched to a gene; V was cut back by 2 bases and J by 1 base. The germline V gene encodes CDR1 SGHAT and CDR2 FQNNGV. This CDR3 comprises 16 residues. CDR3 coding DNA: TGTGCCAGCAGCTTAAGCGGGGGGTCAGGCACAGATACGCAGTATTTT. Translating it yields CASSLSGGSGTDTQYF.

This clonotype was counted at least ten times. In nucleotides, the CDR3 is TGTGCCAGCAGTGTCCAGTTGTCGGGGGGGAATAGCAATCAGCCCCAGCATTTT. Residues: CASSVQLSGGNSNQPQHF. The rearrangement joins TRBV2 to TRBJ1-5; tentatively, D is TRBD1 (5 bases). The germline CDR1 and CDR2 sequences are SNHLY and FYNNEI. This CDR3 is built from 18 residues. Trimming pared 4 bases from V and 0 bases from J, leaving 19 bases between.